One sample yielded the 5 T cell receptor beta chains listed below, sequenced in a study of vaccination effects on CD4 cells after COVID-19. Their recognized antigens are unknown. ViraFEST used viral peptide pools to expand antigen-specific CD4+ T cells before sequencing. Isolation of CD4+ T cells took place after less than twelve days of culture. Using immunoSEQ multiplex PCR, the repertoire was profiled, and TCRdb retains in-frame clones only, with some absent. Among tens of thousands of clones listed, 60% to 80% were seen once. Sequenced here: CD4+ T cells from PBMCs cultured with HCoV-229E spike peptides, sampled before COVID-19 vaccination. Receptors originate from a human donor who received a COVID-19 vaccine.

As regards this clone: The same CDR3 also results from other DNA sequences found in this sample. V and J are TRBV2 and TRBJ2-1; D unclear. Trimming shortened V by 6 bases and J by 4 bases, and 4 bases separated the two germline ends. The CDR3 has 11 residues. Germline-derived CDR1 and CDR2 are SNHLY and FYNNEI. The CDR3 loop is CASSGYNEQFF. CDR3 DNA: TGTGCCAGCAGCGGATACAATGAGCAGTTCTTC.

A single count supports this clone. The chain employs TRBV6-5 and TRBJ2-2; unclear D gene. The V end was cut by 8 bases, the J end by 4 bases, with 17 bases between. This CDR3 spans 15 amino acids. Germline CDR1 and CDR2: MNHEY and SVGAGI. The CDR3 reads CASSRQPRGTGELFF. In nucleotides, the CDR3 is TGTGCCAGCTCACGCCAGCCGCGAGGCACCGGGGAGCTGTTTTTT.

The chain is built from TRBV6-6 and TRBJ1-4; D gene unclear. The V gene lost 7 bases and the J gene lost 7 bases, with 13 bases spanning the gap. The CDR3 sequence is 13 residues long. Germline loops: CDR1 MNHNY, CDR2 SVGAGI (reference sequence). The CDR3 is CASKAEYFEKLFF. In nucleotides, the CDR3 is TGTGCCAGCAAGGCTGAATATTTTGAAAAACTGTTTTTT.

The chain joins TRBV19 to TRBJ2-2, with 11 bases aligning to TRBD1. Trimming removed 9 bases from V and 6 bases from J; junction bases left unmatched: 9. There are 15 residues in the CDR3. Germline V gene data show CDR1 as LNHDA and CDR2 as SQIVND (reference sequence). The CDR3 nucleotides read TGTGCCAGCTCAGTCCCGGGACAGGGGGCCGGGGAGCTGTTTTTT. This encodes CASSVPGQGAGELFF.

The CDR3 coding sequence is TGTGCCAGCAGCTTAGAAGGGACGGGGACCTACGAGCAGTACGTC. Translating it yields CASSLEGTGTYEQYV. The rearrangement links TRBV7-2 to TRBJ2-7, with D possibly being TRBD1 or TRBD2 (5 bases each). V dropped 1 base and J dropped 2 bases, with 12 bases sitting between them. Germline assignment: CDR1 SGHTA and CDR2 FQGNSA. The CDR3 is made up of 15 amino acids.